The clone carrying this T cell receptor beta chain came up a few times. Per the germline V gene, CDR1 is LGHDT and CDR2 is YNNKEL (reference sequence). V was trimmed by 5 bases and J by 5 bases, leaving 12 bases between them. The length of the CDR3 is 13 residues. Under the authors' procedure: Reference gene primer amplification in the assay estimated nucleated cell counts. The assay was immunoSEQ multiplex PCR, and TCRdb's table has in-frame clones only and misses some. The V and J calls and clone size were taken over from that table, and D and trimming were inferred from the DNA. The sample has around 140,000 clones, roughly 87% seen once. This record comes from a study of blood T cell repertoires in COVID-19. The wider study: Specimens from acute and convalescent COVID-19 originated in the United States, Italy and Spain. T cells, B-cell-depleted T cells, or PBMCs provided the cDNA or gDNA that served as material.

J is TRBJ1-1 and V is TRBV3-1 (or the pseudogene TRBV3-2); D might be TRBD1 (5 bases). The sample comprised peripheral blood. The source is a human donor in a cohort sampled during active COVID-19. CDR3 sequence reads: CASSSRVGTEAFF. The CDR3 DNA follows: TGTGCCAGCAGCTCCAGGGTGGGGACTGAAGCTTTCTTT.